This entry is about one T cell receptor beta chain. An amount of RNA that ranged from about 0.45 to 1 ug was reverse transcribed with random hexamers. TCR beta CDR3 was amplified by immunoSEQ covering 54 Vbeta and 13 Jbeta. TCRdb ran MiXCR on the immunoSEQ multiplex PCR reads and lists one entry per CDR3 protein. This sample has a few hundred thousand distinct CDR3 sequences, with 85% found just once. The multiple sclerosis controls comprised treatment-naive patients whose relapsing-remitting disease was stable or active. Germline CDR1 and CDR2: MNHEY and SMNVEV (reference sequence). Trimming cost V 8 bases and J 8 bases, with 16 bases left between them. This CDR3 spans 13 amino acids. The data derive from a study of CD8 T cells in Susac syndrome.

The sequence was obtained from a human donor with multiple sclerosis. What was sequenced was CD8+ T cells from PBMCs. The rearrangement joins TRBV27 to TRBJ2-1; no definite D call. CDR3: CASSPGRAYEQFF. In DNA form, the CDR3 reads TGTGCCAGCTCCCCGGGTCGGGCCTATGAGCAGTTCTTC.